The clone carrying this T cell receptor beta chain appeared many times. Its specificity is unknown. The data are from a study of T cell clonality in common variable immunodeficiency. The repertoire was sequenced with immunoSEQ multiplex PCR; TCRdb's copy has only in-frame clones and lacks some. The table lists around 81,000 clones, with no singletons. Study-wide points: CVID subjects had higher TCRbeta clonality than healthy controls, most marked in about a third. Fewer deletions and N-nucleotide insertions were reportedly seen in common variable immunodeficiency TCR beta sequences.

The receptor's source is a person aged 18-70 years in good health. Sequencing used peripheral blood mononuclear cells.

This CDR3 reads CSCPDRNPWAPDEQYF. Partial CDR3 DNA: TGCAGTTGCCCGGACAGGAACCCCTGGGCCCCCGACGAG. This chain connects TRBV20-1 to TRBJ2-7, with 7 bases aligning to TRBD1. The read finishes 3 residues shy of the CDR3 end, and the germline J gene is used to complete it. The CDR3 loop spans 16 amino acids. From germline, CDR1 is DFQATT and CDR2 SNEGSKA (reference sequence). V lost 8 bases to trimming and J lost 5 bases; unmatched junction nucleotides: 21.